Below are 8 T cell receptor beta chains sequenced from a single sample in a study of response to subunit inactivated influenza vaccine. Each CDR3 protein gets one entry after TCRdb re-called the RT-PCR reads with MiXCR. The table shows roughly 650,000 distinct CDR3 sequences, with around 15% occurring only once. The source material was PBMCs from blood, sampled 14 days before vaccination. The source of these receptors is a man aged 50-59 years who received an inactivated influenza vaccine.

J is TRBJ2-1 and V is TRBV6-1; a weak D match, TRBD2 (6 bases). The CDR3 consists of 16 residues. The V gene lost 6 bases and the J gene lost 4 bases, with 19 bases spanning the gap. Germline CDR1 reads MNHNS; CDR2 reads SASEGT. The CDR3 DNA sequence: TGTGCCAGCAGCCCCACCCGGCGGGGACTTTACAATGAGCAGTTCTTC. It specifies CASSPTRRGLYNEQFF.

This clonotype was seen more than once but under ten times. The rearrangement uses TRBV5-6 and TRBJ2-1; no clear D. The CDR3 sequence is 12 residues long. CDR1 is SGHDT, CDR2 YYEEEE, per germline. The ends were cut back, 5 bases at V and 7 bases at J, with 10 bases in the middle. The CDR3 here is CASSVMGNEQFF. In nucleotides, the CDR3 is TGTGCCAGCAGTGTTATGGGAAATGAGCAGTTCTTC.

This chain connects TRBV7-8 to TRBJ2-1; no firm D call. Germline V lookup: CDR1 SGHVS, CDR2 FQNEAQ. This CDR3 spans 17 amino acids. Trimming removed 1 base at V and 0 bases at J, with 13 bases between. The CDR3 DNA follows: TGTGCCAGCAGCTTAGAGCGTCCGGTGCGCTCCTACAATGAGCAGTTCTTC. Residues: CASSLERPVRSYNEQFF.

The chain joins TRBV5-1 to TRBJ1-6, with D unresolved. Between the trimmed V and J ends, which lost 4 bases and 0 bases, there was a span of 17 bases. Germline values: CDR1 SGHRS, CDR2 YFSETQ. This CDR3 spans 18 amino acids. The CDR3 nucleotides are TGCGCCAGCAGCCCAAGTACGACGGCGAGCTCCTATAATTCACCCCTCCACTTT. It encodes CASSPSTTASSYNSPLHF.

This clonotype has a handful of counts. The rearrangement links TRBV3-1 to TRBJ2-2; no reliable D call. The CDR3 contains 12 residues. From germline, CDR1 is LGHDT and CDR2 YNNKEL (reference sequence). V was clipped by 1 base and J by 6 bases, with 3 bases between them. CDR3 residues: CASSQVPGELFF. In DNA, the CDR3 is TGTGCCAGCAGCCAAGTCCCCGGGGAGCTGTTTTTT.

This clonotype was counted once. The V call is TRBV20-1, the J call TRBJ2-3; D gene ambiguous. V was pared by 5 bases and J by 5 bases, with 11 bases between. The CDR3 contains 12 residues. CDR1 is DFQATT and CDR2 is SNEGSKA in the germline V gene (reference sequence). The CDR3 nucleotides are TGCAGTGCTCCTGGGCCTGGAGATACGCAGTATTTT. Protein sequence: CSAPGPGDTQYF.

V gene TRBV4-2 combines with J gene TRBJ2-3; D assignment may be TRBD1 or TRBD2 (5 bases each). Trimming shortened V by 1 base and J by 0 bases, and 11 bases separated the two germline ends. The germline gives CDR1 LGHNA, CDR2 YNFKEQ. The CDR3 runs to 16 residues. CDR3 nucleotides: TGTGCCAGCAGCCAAGCCAGGGAGTGGAGCACAGATACGCAGTATTTT. This codes for CASSQAREWSTDTQYF.

This clonotype was detected only a few times. This chain links TRBV15 with TRBJ2-1, with D tentatively TRBD1 (5 bases). CDR1 LNHNV and CDR2 YYDKDF come from the germline V gene (reference sequence). Trimming removed 5 bases from V and 0 bases from J, with 23 bases in between. The CDR3 consists of 19 residues. The CDR3 DNA reads TGTGCCACCAGCCGACAGAGCCTCGTGTCGCTTAGCTCCTACAATGAGCAGTTCTTC. This encodes CATSRQSLVSLSSYNEQFF.